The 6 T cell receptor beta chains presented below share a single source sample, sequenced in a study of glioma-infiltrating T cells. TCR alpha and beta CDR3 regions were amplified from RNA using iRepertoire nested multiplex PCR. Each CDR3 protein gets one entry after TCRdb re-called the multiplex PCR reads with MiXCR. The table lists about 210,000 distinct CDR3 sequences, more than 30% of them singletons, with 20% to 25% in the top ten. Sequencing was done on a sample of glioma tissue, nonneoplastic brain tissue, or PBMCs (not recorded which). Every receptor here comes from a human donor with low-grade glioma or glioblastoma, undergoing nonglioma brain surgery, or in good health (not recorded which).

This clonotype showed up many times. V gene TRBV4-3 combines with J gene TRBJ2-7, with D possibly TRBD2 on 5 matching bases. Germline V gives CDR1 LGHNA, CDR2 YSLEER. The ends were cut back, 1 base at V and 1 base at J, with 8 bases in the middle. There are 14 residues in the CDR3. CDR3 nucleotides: TGCGCCAGCAGCCAAGCTGAGGGATCCTACGAGCAGTACTTC. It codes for CASSQAEGSYEQYF.

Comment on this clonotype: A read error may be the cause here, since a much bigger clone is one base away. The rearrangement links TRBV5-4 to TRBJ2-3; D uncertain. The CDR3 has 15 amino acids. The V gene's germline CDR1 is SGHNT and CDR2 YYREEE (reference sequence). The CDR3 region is CASSFVAISTYTQYF. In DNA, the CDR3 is TGTGCCAGCAGCTTCGTTGCGATTAGCACATATACGCAGTATTTT. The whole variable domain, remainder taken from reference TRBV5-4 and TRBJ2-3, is ETGVTQSPTHLIKTRGQQVTLRCSSQSGHNTVSWYQQALGQGPQFIFQYYREEENGRGNFPPRFSGLQFPNYSSELNVNALELDDSALYLCASSFVAISTYTQYFGPGTRLTVL.

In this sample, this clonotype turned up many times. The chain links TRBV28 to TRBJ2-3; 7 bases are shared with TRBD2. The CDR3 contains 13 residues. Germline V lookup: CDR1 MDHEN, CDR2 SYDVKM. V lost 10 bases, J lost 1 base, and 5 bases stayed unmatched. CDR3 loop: CAISGGGTDTQYF. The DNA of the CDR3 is TGTGCCATCTCGGGAGGCGGCACAGATACGCAGTATTTT. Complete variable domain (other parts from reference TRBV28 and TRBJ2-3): DVKVTQSSRYLVKRTGEKVFLECVQDMDHENMFWYRQDPGLGLRLIYFSYDVKMKEKGDIPEGYSVSREKKERFSLILESASTNQTSMYLCAISGGGTDTQYFGPGTRLTVL.

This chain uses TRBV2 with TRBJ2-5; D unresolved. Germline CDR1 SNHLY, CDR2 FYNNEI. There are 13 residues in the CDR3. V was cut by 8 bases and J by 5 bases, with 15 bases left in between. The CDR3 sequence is CASCPSPVETQYF. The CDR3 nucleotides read TGTGCCAGCTGTCCCTCCCCAGTGGAGACCCAGTACTTC.

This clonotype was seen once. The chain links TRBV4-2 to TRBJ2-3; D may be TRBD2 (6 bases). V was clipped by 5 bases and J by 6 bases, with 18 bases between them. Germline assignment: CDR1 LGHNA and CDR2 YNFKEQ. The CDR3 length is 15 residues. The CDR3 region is CASSKRGGEYDTQYF. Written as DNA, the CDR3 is TGTGCCAGCAGCAAGAGAGGAGGGGAGTACGATACGCAGTATTTT.

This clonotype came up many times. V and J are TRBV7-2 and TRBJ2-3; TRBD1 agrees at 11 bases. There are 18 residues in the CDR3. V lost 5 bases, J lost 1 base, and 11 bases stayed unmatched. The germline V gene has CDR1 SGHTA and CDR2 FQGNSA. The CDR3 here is CASSTLGQGASGTDTQYF. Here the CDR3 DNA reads TGTGCCAGCAGCACTCTCGGACAGGGGGCGTCGGGCACAGATACGCAGTATTTT. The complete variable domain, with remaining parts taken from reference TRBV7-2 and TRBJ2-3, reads GAGVSQSPSNKVTEKGKDVELRCDPISGHTALYWYRQSLGQGLEFLIYFQGNSAPDKSGLPSDRFSAERTGGSVSTLTIQRTQQEDSAVYLCASSTLGQGASGTDTQYFGPGTRLTVL.